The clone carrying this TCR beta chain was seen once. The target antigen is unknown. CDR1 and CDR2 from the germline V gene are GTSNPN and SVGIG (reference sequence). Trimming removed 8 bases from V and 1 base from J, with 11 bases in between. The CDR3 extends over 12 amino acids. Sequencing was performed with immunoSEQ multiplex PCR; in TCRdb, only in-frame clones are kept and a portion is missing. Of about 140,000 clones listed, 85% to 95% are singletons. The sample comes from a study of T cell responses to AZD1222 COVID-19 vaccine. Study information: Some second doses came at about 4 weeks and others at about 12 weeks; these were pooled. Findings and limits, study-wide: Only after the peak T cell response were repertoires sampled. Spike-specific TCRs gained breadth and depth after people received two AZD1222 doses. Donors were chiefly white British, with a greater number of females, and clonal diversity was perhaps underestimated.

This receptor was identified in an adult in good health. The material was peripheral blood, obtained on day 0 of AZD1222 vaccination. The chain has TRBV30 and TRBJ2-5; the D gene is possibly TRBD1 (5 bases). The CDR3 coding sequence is TGTGCCCGTGACCAGGGCCAAGAGACCCAGTACTTC. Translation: CARDQGQETQYF.